This T cell receptor beta chain was sequenced in a study of T cell repertoires in aging, cancer and after chemotherapy. Study-wide background: Paired samples before and after chemotherapy came from chronic lymphocytic leukemia patients on fludarabine- or bendamustine-based regimens.

This clonotype was observed a handful of times. Antigen specificity is unknown. A mixed TRB-A/B primer pool amplified rearranged TRB by multiplex touch-down PCR. TCRdb called the multiplex PCR reads again in MiXCR, with one record for every CDR3 protein. The table includes approximately 9,000 distinct CDR3 sequences, around a quarter detected once. Broader study findings: No conclusions about immunological memory after chemotherapy can be drawn from the repertoire data. In healthy donors, age-related TCR diversity loss mainly reflected lost richness. Rebound thymic output was suggested by rising median generation probability during chemotherapy in each cancer cohort.

TCR beta rearrangements were amplified from peripheral blood genomic DNA. Trimming took 1 base from V and 3 from J, leaving 12 bases between them. The germline gives CDR1 SGHTA, CDR2 FQGNSA. The CDR3 runs to 15 residues. The sequencing input was blood. The V and J genes are TRBV7-2 and TRBJ2-5, with D unclear. This clonotype was sampled from a human donor with a blood cancer. The CDR3 nucleotides are TGTGCCAGCAGCTTAGTAGCCCGGGCCAAAGAGACCCAGTACTTC. Amino acids: CASSLVARAKETQYF.